A selection of T cell receptor beta chains follows, all from one sample in a study of CD8+ T cells in alopecia areata. Sequencing was performed with immunoSEQ multiplex PCR; in TCRdb, only in-frame clones are kept and a portion is missing. The table includes fewer than 70,000 clones, roughly 47% detected once. Specimen: NKG2D-low CD8+ T cells sorted from blood. The receptors stem from a human donor with alopecia areata. The CDR3 runs from the conserved cysteine through the conserved F or W. Each record gives: CDR3 DNA, CDR3 protein, J gene, D gene, V gene, clone size, CDR3 length. A D gene is named only where the DNA matches it firmly. Size is stated for part of the rows, as once, few or many counts, or as a class when the clone is expanded.

DNA: TGTGCCAGCAGTTCCAAAAACGAGCAGTACTTC
CDR3: CASSSKNEQYF
J: TRBJ2-7
D: -
V: TRBV27
size: -
length: 11

DNA: TGCAGCGCCCAGACCGGGTCTAACTACGAGCAGTACTTC
CDR3: CSAQTGSNYEQYF
J: TRBJ2-7
D: -
V: TRBV29-1
size: few
length: 13

DNA: TGTGCCAGCAGCTCCCCCTCCAGCGGGGACCCCAGCGGGGAGCTGTTTTTT
CDR3: CASSSPSSGDPSGELFF
J: TRBJ2-2
D: TRBD2
V: TRBV7-9
size: -
length: 17

DNA: TGCAGCGTTGACCCAGGGTCTTATGGCTACACCTTC
CDR3: CSVDPGSYGYTF
J: TRBJ1-2
D: -
V: TRBV29-1
size: -
length: 12

DNA: TGTGCCAGCAGCCGCAGTAGCACCGGGGAGCTGTTTTTT
CDR3: CASSRSSTGELFF
J: TRBJ2-2
D: -
V: TRBV7-9
size: -
length: 13

DNA: TGCAGCGTTGTCGGACTAGCGGGAGGGCCTGTCGGGGAGCTGTTTTTT
CDR3: CSVVGLAGGPVGELFF
J: TRBJ2-2
D: TRBD2
V: TRBV29-1
size: -
length: 16

DNA: TGTGCCAGCAGCCAAGTGGCAGACCCTCGGGAGACCCAGTACTTC
CDR3: CASSQVADPRETQYF
J: TRBJ2-5
D: -
V: TRBV14
size: few
length: 15

DNA: TGCGCCAGCAGCCAGGCGGTACCGAGCACCGGGGAGCTGTTTTTT
CDR3: CASSQAVPSTGELFF
J: TRBJ2-2
D: -
V: TRBV4-3
size: -
length: 15

DNA: TGTGCCAGCAGCCCGTATGGAGATACGCAGTATTTT
CDR3: CASSPYGDTQYF
J: TRBJ2-3
D: -
V: TRBV14
size: few
length: 12

DNA: TGCAGCGTGGGGAGCTCCTACGAGCAGTACTTC
CDR3: CSVGSSYEQYF
J: TRBJ2-7
D: -
V: TRBV29-1
size: -
length: 11

DNA: TGCAGCGTCGTTGGACTAGCGGATGCTCGCACGAGCACAGATACGCAGTATTTT
CDR3: CSVVGLADARTSTDTQYF
J: TRBJ2-3
D: TRBD2
V: TRBV29-1
size: few
length: 18

DNA: TGCGCCAGCAGGGGGACTAGCGGTCCAGGGTACAATGAGCAGTTCTTC
CDR3: CASRGTSGPGYNEQFF
J: TRBJ2-1
D: TRBD2
V: TRBV4-1
size: -
length: 16

DNA: TGTGCCAGCAGCTTAGGGCCAGATACGCAGTATTTT
CDR3: CASSLGPDTQYF
J: TRBJ2-3
D: -
V: TRBV7-9
size: -
length: 12

DNA: TGTGCCAGCAGCCCTGGACTAGCGGGCTCCCAAGAGACCCAGTACTTC
CDR3: CASSPGLAGSQETQYF
J: TRBJ2-5
D: TRBD2
V: TRBV5-4
size: -
length: 16

DNA: TGCGCCAGCAGCTTGGTTGGGAGGGGCACCGATGAGCAGTTCTTC
CDR3: CASSLVGRGTDEQFF
J: TRBJ2-1
D: TRBD2
V: TRBV5-1
size: once
length: 15

DNA: TGTGCCAGCAGCTTTCTGGACCTTTACGAGCAGTACTTC
CDR3: CASSFLDLYEQYF
J: TRBJ2-7
D: -
V: TRBV7-2
size: -
length: 13

DNA: TGCAGCGTTGTTGGGCCCCGGGGCACCGGGGAGCTGTTTTTT
CDR3: CSVVGPRGTGELFF
J: TRBJ2-2
D: -
V: TRBV29-1
size: -
length: 14

DNA: TGTGCCAGCAGCCCGCAGTTTGGGGAGAGCTCCTACAATGAGCAGTTCTTC
CDR3: CASSPQFGESSYNEQFF
J: TRBJ2-1
D: -
V: TRBV9
size: -
length: 17